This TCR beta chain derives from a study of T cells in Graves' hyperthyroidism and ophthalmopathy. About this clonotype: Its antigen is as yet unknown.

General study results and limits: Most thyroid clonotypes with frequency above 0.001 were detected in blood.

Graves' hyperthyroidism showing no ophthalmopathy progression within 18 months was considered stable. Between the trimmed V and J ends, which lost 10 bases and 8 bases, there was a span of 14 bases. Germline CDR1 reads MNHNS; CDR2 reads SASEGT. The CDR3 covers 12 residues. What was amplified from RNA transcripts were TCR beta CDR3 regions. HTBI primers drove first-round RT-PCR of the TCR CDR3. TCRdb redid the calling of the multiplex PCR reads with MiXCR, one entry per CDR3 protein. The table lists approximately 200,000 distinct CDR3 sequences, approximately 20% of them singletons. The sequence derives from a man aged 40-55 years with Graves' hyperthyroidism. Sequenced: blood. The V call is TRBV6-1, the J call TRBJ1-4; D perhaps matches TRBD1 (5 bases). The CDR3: CATTRGGEKLFF. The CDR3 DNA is TGTGCCACTACACGGGGGGGGGAAAAACTGTTTTTT.